One and the same sample provided the 13 T cell receptor beta chains below, sequenced in a study of blood T cell repertoires in COVID-19. The protocol was immunoSEQ multiplex PCR, while the TCRdb copy is restricted to in-frame clones and leaves out a portion. Here the sample spans 65,000 to 90,000 clones, around 77% being singletons. Material for sequencing was peripheral blood. These receptors were obtained from a man between 65 and 85 years old with active or convalescent COVID-19.

This clone turned up a few times. The chain recombines TRBV12-3 or TRBV12-4 with TRBJ1-2, with D uncertain. The CDR3 loop spans 11 amino acids. The ends were cut back, 7 bases at V and 4 bases at J, with 7 bases in the middle. CDR3 nucleotides: TGTGCCAGCACAGAGGTCTATGGCTACACCTTC. The encoded protein is CASTEVYGYTF.

This clone has more than one count but fewer than ten. This chain connects TRBV7-9 to TRBJ1-4; tentatively, D is TRBD1 (5 bases). CDR1 and CDR2 (germline): SEHNR, FQNEAQ (reference sequence). Trimming removed 5 bases at V and 5 bases at J, with 15 bases between. The CDR3 extends over 15 amino acids. The DNA for the CDR3 is TGTGCCAGCAGCCCCCCTTTGGGGGGGAATGAAAAACTGTTTTTT. It encodes CASSPPLGGNEKLFF.

At least ten counts were recorded for this clone. This chain links TRBV30 with TRBJ2-3; TRBD1 agrees at 7 bases. The length of the CDR3 is 14 residues. CDR1 and CDR2 (germline): GTSNPN, SVGIG (reference sequence). The J segment lost 2 bases and the V segment lost 1 base, leaving 3 bases of the junction unmatched. CDR3 protein: CAWSATGITDTQYF. In nucleotides, the CDR3 is TGTGCCTGGAGTGCGACAGGGATCACAGATACGCAGTATTTT.

This clone occurred a few times. This rearrangement joins TRBV6-2 or TRBV6-3 to TRBJ1-1; D may be TRBD1 (5 bases). V lost 5 bases to trimming and J lost 0 bases, with 19 bases between them. CDR1 is MNHEY, CDR2 SVGEGT, per germline. There are 17 residues in the CDR3. The CDR3 protein is CASSPSTSRGMNTEAFF. Written as DNA, the CDR3 is TGTGCCAGCAGTCCAAGTACCTCCCGGGGGATGAACACTGAAGCTTTCTTT.

The chain combines TRBV18 with TRBJ2-1, with 8 bases fitting TRBD2. Unmatched junction bases numbered 8, after V lost 3 bases and J lost 4 bases. From germline, CDR1 is KGHSH and CDR2 LQKENI. The CDR3 contains 16 residues. The CDR3 reads CASSPTSGGFYNEQFF. The CDR3 DNA follows: TGTGCCAGCTCACCGACAAGCGGGGGATTTTACAATGAGCAGTTCTTC.

The gene calls are TRBV7-9 and TRBJ2-1, with 10 bases lining up with TRBD2. This CDR3 spans 14 amino acids. Per the germline V gene, CDR1 is SEHNR and CDR2 is FQNEAQ (reference sequence). The V gene end was trimmed by 6 bases and the J gene end by 9 bases; junction bases not matched to a gene: 8. CDR3 loop: CASRELAGRSEQFF. CDR3 coding DNA: TGTGCCAGCAGAGAACTAGCGGGGAGGTCTGAGCAGTTCTTC.

The chain has TRBV7-3 and TRBJ1-6; D remains ambiguous. The CDR3 is 14 residues long. The germline V and J ends were trimmed by 3 bases and 0 bases, with 3 bases remaining between them. Germline CDR1 is SGHTA and CDR2 is FQGTGA. The CDR3 bases are TGTGCCAGCAGCTTCGGCTCCTATAATTCACCCCTCCACTTT. Its protein is CASSFGSYNSPLHF. Full variable domain (remainder filled in from reference TRBV7-3 and TRBJ1-6): GAGVSQTPSNKVTEKGKYVELRCDPISGHTALYWYRQSLGQGPEFLIYFQGTGAADDSGLPNDRFFAVRPEGSVSTLKIQRTERGDSAVYLCASSFGSYNSPLHFGNGTRLTVT.

V gene TRBV24-1 combines with J gene TRBJ2-7, with a tentative D call TRBD1 (6 bases). CDR1 is KGHDR and CDR2 is SFDVKD in the germline V gene. V lost 7 bases to trimming and J lost 0 bases, with 9 bases between them. The CDR3 contains 13 residues. Here the CDR3 reads CATSTGNSYEQYF. The CDR3 DNA reads as TGTGCCACCAGCACAGGGAACTCCTACGAGCAGTACTTC.

The chain joins TRBV25-1 to TRBJ2-5; D is uncertain. CDR3 length: 15 amino acids. Germline V gene lookup returns CDR1 MGHDK and CDR2 SYGVNS. Trimming stripped 3 bases from V and 2 bases from J, with 13 bases between. The CDR3 region is CASSDSPPTQETQYF. DNA for the CDR3: TGTGCCAGCAGTGATTCCCCCCCGACTCAAGAGACCCAGTACTTC.

V usage is TRBV19 and J usage is TRBJ2-3; TRBD1 matches 11 bases. V was pared by 3 bases and J by 6 bases, with 5 bases of the junction left unmatched. Germline CDR1 is LNHDA and CDR2 is SQIVND (reference sequence). The CDR3 loop spans 15 amino acids. CDR3 sequence reads: CASSIGQGAGDTQYF. The CDR3 nucleotides are TGTGCCAGTAGTATTGGACAGGGGGCTGGGGATACGCAGTATTTT.

The chain combines TRBV30 with TRBJ1-1; no clear D. Germline-derived CDR1 and CDR2 are GTSNPN and SVGIG (reference sequence). CDR3 length: 13 residues. Trimming removed 3 bases at V and 1 base at J, with 9 bases between. CDR3 nucleotide sequence: TGTGCCTGGAGAGTAGAGGCGAACACTGAAGCTTTCTTT. Encoded protein: CAWRVEANTEAFF.

The CDR3 coding sequence is TGTGCCAGCAGCATAACTGGGGGAGGGAATTCACCCCTCCACTTT. This translates into CASSITGGGNSPLHF. V and J are TRBV11-2 and TRBJ1-6, with D perhaps TRBD1 (5 bases). With 5 bases removed from V and 7 bases from J, the gap between germline ends came to 15 bases. Looked up from germline, CDR1 is SGHAT and CDR2 is FQNNGV. The CDR3 is made up of 15 amino acids.

This clone showed up just a few times. The chain joins TRBV2 to TRBJ2-7, with D perhaps matching TRBD1 (5 bases). The germline CDR1 and CDR2 sequences are SNHLY and FYNNEI. CDR3 size: 13 residues. V was shortened by 6 bases and J by 6 bases, with 15 bases between the two germline ends. The CDR3 DNA sequence: TGTGCCAGCAGGGACACTTTATCCGTCGAGCAGTACTTC. Translating it yields CASRDTLSVEQYF.